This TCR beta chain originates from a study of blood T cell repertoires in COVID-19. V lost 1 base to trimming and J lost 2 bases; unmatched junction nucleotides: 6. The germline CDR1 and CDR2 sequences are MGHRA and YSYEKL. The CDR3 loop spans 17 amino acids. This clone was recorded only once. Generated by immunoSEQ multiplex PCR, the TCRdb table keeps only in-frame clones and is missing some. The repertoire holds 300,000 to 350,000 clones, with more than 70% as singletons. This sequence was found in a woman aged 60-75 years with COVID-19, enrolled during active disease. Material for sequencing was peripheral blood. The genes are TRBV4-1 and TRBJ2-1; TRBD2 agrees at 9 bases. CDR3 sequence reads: CASSQVLAGGAYNEQFF. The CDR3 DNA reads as TGCGCCAGCAGCCAAGTCTTGGCGGGGGGGGCCTACAATGAGCAGTTCTTC.